These T cell receptor beta chains were read from a single sample in a study of response to subunit inactivated influenza vaccine. TCRdb independently ran MiXCR on the RT-PCR reads; one entry per CDR3 protein. The sample holds 530,000 or so distinct CDR3 sequences, 13% to 15% seen once. The sample here was PBMCs from blood, taken 11 to 12 days after vaccination. Receptor source: a man aged 50 to 59 who received an inactivated influenza vaccine. Both conserved end residues are part of each CDR3. The D gene is left open where the match is weak. Clone size, where shown, is once, few, many, or a class for clones that have expanded.

CSARAGSPSSYNSPLHF,TGCAGTGCTAGAGCGGGGTCCCCTAGCTCCTATAATTCACCCCTCCACTTT,TRBV20-1,.,TRBJ1-6,.
CASSPGTGNNEQFF,TGTGCCAGCAGCCCAGGGACAGGGAACAATGAGCAGTTCTTC,TRBV7-2,TRBD1,TRBJ2-1,many
CASSLSTSEQFF,TGTGCCAGCAGCCTCTCGACTAGTGAGCAGTTCTTC,TRBV5-5,.,TRBJ2-1,once
CSARRSRGSNEQFF,TGCAGTGCCCGACGTTCGCGGGGGAGCAATGAGCAGTTCTTC,TRBV20-1,TRBD2,TRBJ2-1,few
CASSPPGQGALDTQYF,TGTGCCAGCAGCCCTCCGGGACAGGGGGCTTTAGATACGCAGTATTTT,TRBV12-3/TRBV12-4,TRBD1,TRBJ2-3,.
CASRAPTGRTEAFF,TGTGCCAGCAGGGCCCCAACAGGGAGGACTGAAGCTTTCTTT,TRBV25-1,.,TRBJ1-1,.
CASSLTMNTGELFF,TGCGCCAGCAGCTTGACAATGAACACCGGGGAGCTGTTTTTT,TRBV5-1,.,TRBJ2-2,few
CASTTFGQGANTGELFF,TGTGCCAGCACCACTTTCGGACAGGGCGCGAACACCGGGGAGCTGTTTTTT,TRBV6-1,TRBD1,TRBJ2-2,.
CASSPDTGQGYGYTF,TGCGCCAGCAGCCCTGACACGGGACAGGGATATGGCTACACCTTC,TRBV5-1,TRBD1,TRBJ1-2,.
CASSFSLAATDTQYF,TGTGCCAGCAGCTTTAGTCTAGCGGCTACAGATACGCAGTATTTT,TRBV7-9,TRBD2,TRBJ2-3,few
CSVVWDSNYEQYF,TGCAGCGTTGTATGGGACAGCAACTACGAGCAGTACTTC,TRBV29-1,TRBD1,TRBJ2-7,.
CASSTGLAMNNEQFF,TGTGCCAGCAGCACGGGACTAGCGATGAACAATGAGCAGTTCTTC,TRBV9,TRBD2,TRBJ2-1,.
CASNQGATDTQYF,TGTGCCAGCAATCAGGGGGCCACAGATACGCAGTATTTT,TRBV2,TRBD1,TRBJ2-3,.
CSAPRLAGASYEQYF,TGCAGTGCTCCCAGACTAGCGGGAGCCTCCTACGAGCAGTACTTC,TRBV20-1,TRBD2,TRBJ2-7,.
CASSPQLASLGELFF,TGTGCCAGCAGCCCTCAACTGGCGTCGTTGGGGGAGCTGTTTTTT,TRBV7-8,.,TRBJ2-2,.
CASSPQRGGPAKNIQYF,TGTGCCAGCAGCCCCCAGAGGGGGGGGCCAGCCAAAAACATTCAGTACTTC,TRBV28,.,TRBJ2-4,once
CAISQQGTGNTIYF,TGTGCCATCAGCCAACAGGGGACTGGAAACACCATATATTTT,TRBV10-3,TRBD1,TRBJ1-3,once
CSVGQGFGYTF,TGCAGCGTTGGACAGGGCTTTGGCTACACCTTC,TRBV29-1,TRBD1,TRBJ1-2,few
CASSSGVIMEQFF,TGTGCCAGCAGCTCCGGCGTGATAATGGAGCAGTTCTTC,TRBV7-8,.,TRBJ2-1,many
CATRGDGNTEAFF,TGTGCCACCAGGGGGGACGGGAACACTGAAGCTTTCTTT,TRBV24-1,.,TRBJ1-1,once
CASSLTPGTVNTEAFF,TGTGCCAGCAGCTTAACGCCGGGGACGGTGAACACTGAAGCTTTCTTT,TRBV7-2,.,TRBJ1-1,many
CASSLGKSYEQYF,TGTGCCAGCAGTTTAGGCAAATCCTACGAGCAGTACTTC,TRBV12-3/TRBV12-4,.,TRBJ2-7,few
CASRVGTSVNTQYF,TGTGCCAGCAGGGTTGGGACTAGCGTGAATACGCAGTATTTT,TRBV6-1,TRBD2,TRBJ2-3,.
CASSPSPTGLNQPQHF,TGTGCCAGCAGTCCCTCCCCGACAGGGCTCAATCAGCCCCAGCATTTT,TRBV6-2/TRBV6-3,TRBD1,TRBJ1-5,.
CASSQEPGQLYEQYF,TGCGCCAGCAGCCAAGAACCGGGACAGCTCTACGAGCAGTACTTC,TRBV4-1,TRBD1,TRBJ2-7,.
CASSDSEILRERQGGANVLTF,TGTGCCAGCAGTGACTCCGAGATTTTGAGGGAACGCCAAGGCGGGGCCAACGTCCTGACTTTC,TRBV6-4,.,TRBJ2-6,.
CSVEDRGPNTGELFF,TGCAGCGTTGAAGACAGGGGGCCGAACACCGGGGAGCTGTTTTTT,TRBV29-1,TRBD1,TRBJ2-2,.
CASSLRGTGGASGELFF,TGCGCCAGCAGCTTGAGGGGGACAGGGGGCGCCAGCGGGGAGCTGTTTTTT,TRBV5-1,TRBD1,TRBJ2-2,.
CASSEELASEQYF,TGTGCCAGCAGTGAAGAACTAGCCAGCGAGCAGTACTTC,TRBV6-1,.,TRBJ2-7,.
CASSESTGELFF,TGTGCCAGCAGCGAGAGTACCGGGGAGCTGTTTTTT,TRBV9,.,TRBJ2-2,many
CASSAGLIYNEQFF,TGCGCCAGCAGCGCGGGACTAATCTACAATGAGCAGTTCTTC,TRBV5-1,TRBD2,TRBJ2-1,few
CSGAGAPDTQYF,TGCAGCGGAGCGGGAGCACCAGATACGCAGTATTTT,TRBV29-1,TRBD2,TRBJ2-3,few
CSASIGQGGPDTQYF,TGCAGTGCTAGTATAGGTCAGGGCGGTCCAGATACGCAGTATTTT,TRBV20-1,.,TRBJ2-3,few
CASSYGLAGVRDTQYF,TGTGCCAGCAGCTACGGACTAGCGGGGGTTCGGGATACGCAGTATTTT,TRBV7-6,TRBD2,TRBJ2-3,.
CSVEDWTSGNNEQFF,TGCAGCGTTGAAGACTGGACTAGCGGCAACAATGAGCAGTTCTTC,TRBV29-1,TRBD2,TRBJ2-1,.
CASKPPGQGVYGYTF,TGTGCCAGCAAACCCCCGGGACAGGGTGTCTATGGCTACACCTTC,TRBV28,TRBD1,TRBJ1-2,.
CASSRQGAPNQPQHF,TGTGCCAGCAGCCGACAGGGGGCCCCAAATCAGCCCCAGCATTTT,TRBV28,TRBD1,TRBJ1-5,few
CATRPTGANVLTF,TGTGCCACCCGACCCACTGGGGCCAACGTCCTGACTTTC,TRBV24-1,.,TRBJ2-6,.
CASSSGPSFGQFF,TGTGCCAGCAGTTCGGGGCCTAGTTTCGGGCAGTTCTTC,TRBV2,.,TRBJ2-1,.
CASSATGYEETQYF,TGTGCCAGCTCAGCGACAGGGTACGAAGAGACCCAGTACTTC,TRBV18,TRBD1,TRBJ2-5,few
CASYSRDRADTQYF,TGCGCCAGCTACTCCCGGGACAGAGCAGATACGCAGTATTTT,TRBV5-1,TRBD1,TRBJ2-3,many
CASSLAVSGRANEQFF,TGCGCCAGCAGCTTGGCCGTTAGCGGGAGGGCCAATGAGCAGTTCTTC,TRBV5-1,TRBD2,TRBJ2-1,.
CAIKMAGRETEAFF,TGTGCCATCAAAATGGCAGGGAGGGAAACTGAAGCTTTCTTT,TRBV10-3,.,TRBJ1-1,few
CASSPSGPGDRLVTRDEQYF,TGTGCCAGCTCACCATCGGGCCCAGGTGATCGACTAGTTACCCGCGACGAGCAGTACTTC,TRBV18,.,TRBJ2-7,.
CASSFPSPYEQYF,TGTGCCAGCAGTTTCCCATCTCCCTACGAGCAGTACTTC,TRBV28,.,TRBJ2-7,.
CASSLARVRGDTEAFF,TGTGCCAGCAGCTTAGCGCGGGTCAGGGGTGACACTGAAGCTTTCTTT,TRBV7-9,.,TRBJ1-1,few
CASSPIGGRSTGELFF,TGTGCCAGCAGTCCGATAGGGGGGCGTAGCACCGGGGAGCTGTTTTTT,TRBV28,.,TRBJ2-2,.
CSVEPGGQETQYF,TGCAGCGTTGAACCTGGGGGACAAGAGACCCAGTACTTC,TRBV29-1,.,TRBJ2-5,.
CATSKGTGNRNYGYTF,TGTGCCACCAGCAAAGGAACAGGGAATCGGAACTATGGCTACACCTTC,TRBV15,.,TRBJ1-2,few
CASSQVEGVSPLHF,TGTGCCAGCAGCCAAGTTGAAGGAGTTTCACCCCTCCACTTT,TRBV3-1,.,TRBJ1-6,few
CASSPDNEQFF,TGTGCCAGCTCACCAGACAATGAGCAGTTCTTC,TRBV18,.,TRBJ2-1,many
CSARVFRGDQTDTQYF,TGCAGTGCTAGAGTGTTCCGCGGGGACCAAACAGATACGCAGTATTTT,TRBV20-1,.,TRBJ2-3,.
CASTLSRENEQYF,TGTGCCAGCACCCTGAGCAGGGAGAACGAGCAGTACTTC,TRBV28,.,TRBJ2-7,few
CASSSRSDEQYF,TGTGCCAGCAGTTCTCGTTCTGACGAGCAGTACTTC,TRBV6-6,.,TRBJ2-7,.
CASSQEPGLGTDTQYF,TGCGCCAGCAGCCAAGAACCGGGACTAGGCACAGATACGCAGTATTTT,TRBV4-3,TRBD2,TRBJ2-3,.
CASSQGGRGYEQYF,TGTGCCAGCAGCCAGGGCGGCAGGGGTTACGAGCAGTACTTC,TRBV14,.,TRBJ2-7,.
CASSLAGDRTYLDEQYF,TGTGCCAGCAGCCTGGCTGGGGACAGGACTTACCTTGACGAGCAGTACTTC,TRBV7-2,TRBD1,TRBJ2-7,.